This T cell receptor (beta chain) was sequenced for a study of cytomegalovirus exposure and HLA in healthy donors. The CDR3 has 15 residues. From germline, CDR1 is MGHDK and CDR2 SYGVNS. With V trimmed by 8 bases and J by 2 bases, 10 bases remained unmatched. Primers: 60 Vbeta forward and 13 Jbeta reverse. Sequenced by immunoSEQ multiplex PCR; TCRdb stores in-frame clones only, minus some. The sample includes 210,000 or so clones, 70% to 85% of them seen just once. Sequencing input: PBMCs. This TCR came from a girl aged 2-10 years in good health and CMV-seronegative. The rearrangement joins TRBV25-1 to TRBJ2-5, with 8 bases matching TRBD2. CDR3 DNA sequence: TGTGCCAGCCAGGACTGGGCTAGCGGGCAAGAGACCCAGTACTTC. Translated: CASQDWASGQETQYF.